Below are 9 T cell receptor beta chains sequenced from a single sample in a study of cytomegalovirus exposure and HLA in healthy donors. Amplification used 60 Vbeta primers and 13 Jbeta primers. This table comes from immunoSEQ multiplex PCR, and its TCRdb copy is limited to in-frame clones, with some not included. The table has around 170,000 clones, about four fifths seen once; the top ten hold more than 0.4%. Sequencing was done on a sample of PBMCs. The receptors shown here come from a woman between 45 and 65 years old in good health and CMV-seronegative.

The chain joins TRBV10-3 to TRBJ1-2; 7 bases align to TRBD1. Trimming cost V 7 bases and J 8 bases; bases outside gene matches: 7. From germline, CDR1 is ENHRY and CDR2 SYGVKD. This CDR3 is 12 amino acids long. The CDR3 DNA follows: TGTGCCATCACGGCAGGGGGTGACGGCTACACCTTC. Translated: CAITAGGDGYTF.

CDR3 sequence reads: CASSLAAGGRPDTQYF. CDR3 in DNA: TGTGCCAGCAGCTTAGCGGCGGGGGGGCGGCCAGATACGCAGTATTTT. The rearrangement uses TRBV7-2 and TRBJ2-3; TRBD2 agrees at 9 bases. The CDR3 length is 16 residues. With V trimmed by 0 bases and J by 4 bases, 5 bases remained unmatched. The V gene's germline CDR1 is SGHTA and CDR2 FQGNSA.

The chain links TRBV14 to TRBJ2-7; TRBD1 aligns across 8 bases. The CDR3 totals 15 residues. V dropped 1 base and J dropped 4; count of bases not matched to a gene: 6. Per germline, CDR1 SGHDN and CDR2 FVKESK. The chain's CDR3 is CASSQGGTGPYEQYF. CDR3 bases: TGTGCCAGCAGCCAAGGGGGGACAGGCCCTTACGAGCAGTACTTC.

This clone has only a few counts. The rearrangement joins TRBV15 to TRBJ2-5; D is perhaps TRBD2 (7 bases). The CDR3 loop spans 15 amino acids. The germline gives CDR1 LNHNV, CDR2 YYDKDF (reference sequence). Trimming stripped 3 bases from V and 5 bases from J, with 16 bases between. DNA of the CDR3: TGTGCCACCAGCAGGCCATCCGGGGGGCCCGAGACCCAGTACTTC. It yields the protein CATSRPSGGPETQYF.

In this sample, this clone turned up once. This chain uses TRBV6-5 with TRBJ1-2; D is undetermined. V lost 0 bases and J lost 2, with 7 bases in between. Germline CDR1 reads MNHEY; CDR2 reads SVGAGI. The CDR3 is 14 residues long. CDR3 region: CASSYSRQNYGYTF. The CDR3 bases are TGTGCCAGCAGTTACTCTCGCCAGAACTATGGCTACACCTTC.

The chain employs TRBV7-9 and TRBJ1-5; unclear D gene. V shed 4 bases and J shed 6 bases, with 16 bases lying between them. CDR3 size: 15 residues. The germline V gene has CDR1 SEHNR and CDR2 FQNEAQ (reference sequence). The DNA of the CDR3 is TGTGCCAGCAGCTCGTCCGGTAGGGCGGGTCAGCCCCAGCATTTT. This gives the protein CASSSSGRAGQPQHF.

The genes are TRBV6-5 and TRBJ2-3; 7 nucleotides agree with TRBD2. Germline V gene data show CDR1 as MNHEY and CDR2 as SVGAGI. Unmatched junction bases numbered 6, after V lost 6 bases and J lost 3 bases. This CDR3 has 14 amino acids. CDR3 DNA: TGTGCCAGCAGAGCGGGGCTAGCGACAGATACGCAGTATTTT. It translates to CASRAGLATDTQYF.

The V call is TRBV10-2, the J call TRBJ2-5, with a possible D match to TRBD2 (5 bases). This CDR3 contains 13 residues. From germline, CDR1 is WSHSY and CDR2 SAAADI. V shed 8 bases and J shed 4 bases, with 14 bases lying between them. Here the CDR3 DNA reads TGCGCCAGCTCTAGAGAGGCGGGAGAGACCCAGTACTTC. This gives the protein CASSREAGETQYF.

The gene calls are TRBV5-1 and TRBJ2-5, with TRBD2 matching 12 bases. This CDR3 spans 15 amino acids. Germline CDR1 SGHRS, CDR2 YFSETQ. Trimming removed 3 bases from V and 9 bases from J; junction bases left unmatched: 9. The CDR3 DNA reads TGCGCCAGCAGCTGGGAACTAGCGGGGGGAGGCTCCCAGTACTTC. This gives the protein CASSWELAGGGSQYF.